This entry lists 4 T cell receptor beta chains sequenced from one sample in a study of chemoradiotherapy in HPV16-positive cancers. Clones were sequenced by immunoSEQ multiplex PCR, and TCRdb holds only the in-frame ones, with some missing. This sample has more than 2,000 clones, with 84% found just once. Sequences were derived from tumor tissue, sampled from a patient who underwent chemoradiotherapy. The receptor source for this set is a human donor with HPV-associated anogenital cancer.

The chain recombines TRBV5-4 with TRBJ2-1, with TRBD2 as a possible D gene (6 bases). The CDR3 consists of 14 residues. Trimming pared 2 bases from V and 7 bases from J, leaving 13 bases between. In germline, CDR1 is SGHNT, CDR2 YYREEE (reference sequence). CDR3 coding DNA: TGTGCCAGCAGCTTAGGAGGGAGTGGAAATGAGCAGTTCTTC. This sequence encodes CASSLGGSGNEQFF.

V usage is TRBV6-1 and J usage is TRBJ2-5; 9 bases agree with TRBD2. Germline V CDR1 and CDR2: MNHNS, SASEGT. The ends lost 10 bases at V and 0 bases at J; junction bases unmatched: 3. The CDR3 is 13 amino acids. The CDR3 DNA reads as TGTGCCACGAGACTAGCGGACCAAGAGACCCAGTACTTC. Translation: CATRLADQETQYF.

The rearrangement joins TRBV30 to TRBJ2-7; D is perhaps TRBD1 (5 bases). V was pared by 5 bases and J by 2 bases, with 10 bases between. This CDR3 contains 12 residues. Germline V CDR1 and CDR2: GTSNPN, SVGIG (reference sequence). CDR3 amino acids: CAWETGTYEQYF. In nucleotides, the CDR3 is TGTGCCTGGGAAACAGGAACCTACGAGCAGTACTTC.

The chain combines TRBV6-5 with TRBJ1-2, with 11 bases aligning to TRBD1. CDR3 length equals 15 residues. V lost 7 bases, J lost 7 bases, and 11 bases stayed unmatched. Germline assignment: CDR1 MNHEY and CDR2 SVGAGI. DNA for the CDR3: TGTGCCAGCACGACATCCGGACAGGGGGCTGGTGGCTACACCTTC. Encoded protein: CASTTSGQGAGGYTF.